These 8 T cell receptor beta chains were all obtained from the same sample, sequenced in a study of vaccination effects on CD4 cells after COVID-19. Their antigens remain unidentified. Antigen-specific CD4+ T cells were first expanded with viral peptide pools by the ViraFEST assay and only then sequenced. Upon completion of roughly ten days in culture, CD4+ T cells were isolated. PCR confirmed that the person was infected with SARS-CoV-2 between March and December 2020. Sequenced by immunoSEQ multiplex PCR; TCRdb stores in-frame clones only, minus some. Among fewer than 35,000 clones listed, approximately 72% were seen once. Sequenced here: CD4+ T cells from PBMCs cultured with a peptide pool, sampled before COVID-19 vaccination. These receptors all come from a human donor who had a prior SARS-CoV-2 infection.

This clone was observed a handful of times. The CDR3 protein is CASSPSRDRGEQFF. In nucleotides, the CDR3 is TGTGCCAGCAGCCCGTCCCGGGACAGGGGCGAGCAGTTCTTC. The rearrangement uses TRBV7-3 and TRBJ2-1; 10 bases fit TRBD1. The CDR3 totals 14 residues. The germline V gene has CDR1 SGHTA and CDR2 FQGTGA. J was trimmed by 10 bases and V by 5 bases; bases with no gene match: 8.

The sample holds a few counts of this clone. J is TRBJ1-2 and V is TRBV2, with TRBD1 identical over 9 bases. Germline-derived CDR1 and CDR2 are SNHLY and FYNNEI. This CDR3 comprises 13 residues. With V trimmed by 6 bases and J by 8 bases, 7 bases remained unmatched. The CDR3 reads CASRKDRGGGYTF. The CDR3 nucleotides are TGTGCCAGCAGAAAGGACAGGGGTGGGGGCTACACCTTC.

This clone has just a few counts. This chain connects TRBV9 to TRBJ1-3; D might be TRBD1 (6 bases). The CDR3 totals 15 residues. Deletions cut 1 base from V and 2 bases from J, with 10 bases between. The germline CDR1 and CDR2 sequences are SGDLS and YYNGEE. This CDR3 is CASSVQQGTGNTIYF. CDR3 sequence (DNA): TGTGCCAGCAGCGTACAACAGGGTACTGGAAACACCATATATTTT. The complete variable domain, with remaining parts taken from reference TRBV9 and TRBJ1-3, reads DSGVTQTPKHLITATGQRVTLRCSPRSGDLSVYWYQQSLDQGLQFLIQYYNGEERAKGNILERFSAQQFPDLHSELNLSSLELGDSALYFCASSVQQGTGNTIYFGEGSWLTVV.

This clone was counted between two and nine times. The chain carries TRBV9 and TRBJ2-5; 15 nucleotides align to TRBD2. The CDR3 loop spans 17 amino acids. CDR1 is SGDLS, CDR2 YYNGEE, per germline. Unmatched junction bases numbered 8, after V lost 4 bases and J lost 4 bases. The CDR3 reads CASSQGLAGGVGETQYF. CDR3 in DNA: TGTGCCAGCAGCCAAGGACTAGCGGGAGGGGTCGGAGAGACCCAGTACTTC.

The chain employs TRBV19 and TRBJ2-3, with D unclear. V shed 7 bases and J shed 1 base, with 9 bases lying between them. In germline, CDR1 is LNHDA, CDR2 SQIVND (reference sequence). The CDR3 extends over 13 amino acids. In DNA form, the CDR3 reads TGTGCCAGTATGAAAACTGGCACAGATACGCAGTATTTT. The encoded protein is CASMKTGTDTQYF.

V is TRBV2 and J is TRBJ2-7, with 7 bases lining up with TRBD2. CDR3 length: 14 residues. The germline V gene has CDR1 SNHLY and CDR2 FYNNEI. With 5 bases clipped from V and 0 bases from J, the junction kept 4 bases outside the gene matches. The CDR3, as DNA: TGTGCCAGCAGTTCGGGACTACCCTCCTACGAGCAGTACTTC. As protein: CASSSGLPSYEQYF.

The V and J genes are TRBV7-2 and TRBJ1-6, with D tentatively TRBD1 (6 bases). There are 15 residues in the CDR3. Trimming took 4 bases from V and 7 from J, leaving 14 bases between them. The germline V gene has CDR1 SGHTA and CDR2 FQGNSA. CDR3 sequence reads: CASSSNRVPNSPLHF. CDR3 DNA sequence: TGTGCCAGCAGCTCCAACAGGGTACCCAATTCACCCCTCCACTTT. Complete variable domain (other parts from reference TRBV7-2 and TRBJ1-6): GAGVSQSPSNKVTEKGKDVELRCDPISGHTALYWYRQSLGQGLEFLIYFQGNSAPDKSGLPSDRFSAERTGGSVSTLTIQRTQQEDSAVYLCASSSNRVPNSPLHFGNGTRLTVT.

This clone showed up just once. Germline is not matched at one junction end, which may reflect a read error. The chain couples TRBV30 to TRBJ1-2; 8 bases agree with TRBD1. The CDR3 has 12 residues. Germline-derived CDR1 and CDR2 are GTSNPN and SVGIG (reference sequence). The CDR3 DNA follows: TGTGCCTGGAGTCCGGGTTGGACAGGGAAATCCTTC. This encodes CAWSPGWTGKSF.